Following are 21 T cell receptor beta chains from one sample sequenced in a study of blood T cell repertoires in COVID-19 (TCRdb year 2020). Preparation of the library involved the immunoSEQ multiplex PCR assay. This immuneACCESS table, as held by TCRdb, lists in-frame sequences with V and J called but not all clones. Of the missing ones, under half trace to an unresolved V gene in checked studies; the others have no known cause. This sample lists some 150,000 clones; 70% to 90% were detected once. The ten largest make up around 1% of the sample. Source material: peripheral blood. The receptor source for this set is a man aged 35 to 55 with acute or convalescent COVID-19.

The J gene is TRBJ1-4, the V gene TRBV5-4; 7 nucleotides match TRBD1. The V and J ends lost 4 bases and 3 bases, in that order; junction bases with no gene match: 6. The CDR3 consists of 15 residues. Germline CDR1 reads SGHNT; CDR2 reads YYREEE (reference sequence). Here the CDR3 reads CASSQRQGANEKLFF. Here the CDR3 DNA reads TGTGCCAGCAGCCAAAGACAGGGAGCTAATGAAAAACTGTTTTTT.

The chain uses TRBV29-1 and TRBJ1-1, with no clear D. The CDR3 runs to 13 residues. V lost 7 bases to trimming and J lost 0 bases, with 12 bases between them. Germline V lookup: CDR1 SQVTM, CDR2 ANQGSEA. The CDR3 sequence: CSAQQLMNTEAFF. DNA of the CDR3: TGCAGCGCCCAACAGTTAATGAACACTGAAGCTTTCTTT.

The chain carries TRBV24-1 and TRBJ2-1, with 10 bases identical to TRBD1. Trimming at V came to 5 bases and at J to 7 bases, leaving 4 bases not matched to a gene. In germline, CDR1 is KGHDR, CDR2 SFDVKD. The CDR3 spans 14 residues. The CDR3: CATSGGTGENEQFF. CDR3 DNA: TGTGCCACCAGTGGGGGGACAGGGGAAAATGAGCAGTTCTTC.

The V gene is TRBV3-1 (or the pseudogene TRBV3-2), the J gene TRBJ1-6, with TRBD1 matching over 9 bases. V trimming: 6 bases; J trimming: 0 bases; junction bases outside the gene matches: 12. The germline gives CDR1 LGHDT, CDR2 YNNKEL (reference sequence). The CDR3 covers 19 residues. The CDR3 coding sequence is TGTGCCAGCAGACGTTCCGGGACAGGGACGAGCTCCTATAATTCACCCCTCCACTTT. Translated: CASRRSGTGTSSYNSPLHF.

The J gene is TRBJ2-1, the V gene TRBV7-3, with 10 positions matching TRBD2. This CDR3 region has 14 residues. V trimming: 5 bases; J trimming: 8 bases; junction bases outside the gene matches: 6. Germline-derived CDR1 and CDR2 are SGHTA and FQGTGA. The chain's CDR3 is CASSLSGGADEQFF. CDR3 nucleotide sequence: TGTGCCAGCAGCCTCAGCGGGGGGGCCGATGAGCAGTTCTTC.

This chain joins TRBV9 and TRBJ2-1; 14 bases align to TRBD2. V shed 3 bases, J shed 6 bases, and the junction held 8 bases outside the gene matches. This CDR3 contains 17 residues. In germline, CDR1 is SGDLS, CDR2 YYNGEE. The CDR3 region has the DNA TGTGCCAGCAGCGATCCCATTGGACTAGCGGGGGGCAATGAGCAGTTCTTC. It is translated as CASSDPIGLAGGNEQFF.

This rearrangement joins TRBV11-3 to TRBJ2-1; TRBD2 matches 9 bases. V trimming: 3 bases; J trimming: 0 bases; junction bases outside the gene matches: 0. CDR3 length: 15 amino acids. Germline loops: CDR1 SGHNT, CDR2 YENEEA. The CDR3 reads CASSLTSGSYNEQFF. The CDR3 nucleotides read TGTGCCAGCAGCTTGACTAGCGGCTCCTACAATGAGCAGTTCTTC.

V is TRBV2 and J is TRBJ1-3; D unresolved. CDR3 size: 12 residues. Germline CDR1 SNHLY, CDR2 FYNNEI. Trimming stripped 8 bases from V and 2 bases from J, with 7 bases between. The chain's CDR3 is CASDGAGNTIYF. CDR3 DNA sequence: TGTGCCAGCGACGGGGCTGGAAACACCATATATTTT.

In its sample, this clone was seen once. The chain combines TRBV15 with TRBJ1-4; no clear D. V lost 1 base to trimming and J lost 0 bases, with 9 bases between them. The CDR3 sequence is 16 residues long. Germline V gene lookup returns CDR1 LNHNV and CDR2 YYDKDF (reference sequence). As DNA, the CDR3 is TGTGCCACCAGCAGAGGGCAGATCGCAACTAATGAAAAACTGTTTTTT. Its protein product is CATSRGQIATNEKLFF.

V and J are TRBV5-4 and TRBJ2-1; a possible D gene is TRBD1 (5 bases). V shed 4 bases and J shed 0 bases, with 14 bases lying between them. CDR3 length equals 16 residues. Per the germline V gene, CDR1 is SGHNT and CDR2 is YYREEE (reference sequence). DNA of the CDR3: TGTGCCAGCAGCCGAGACAGTCTCGGCTCCTACAATGAGCAGTTCTTC. Protein: CASSRDSLGSYNEQFF.

This clone has more than one count but fewer than ten. The rearrangement joins TRBV15 to TRBJ2-1; TRBD1 aligns across 8 bases. Trimming removed 10 bases from V and 10 bases from J; junction bases left unmatched: 15. Germline V gene data show CDR1 as LNHNV and CDR2 as YYDKDF (reference sequence). CDR3 length equals 14 residues. The CDR3 reads CASRRDRHLPEQFF. The CDR3 nucleotides are TGTGCCAGCCGCCGGGACAGGCACCTGCCGGAGCAGTTCTTC.

This chain connects TRBV5-1 to TRBJ2-1; 13 bases agree with TRBD2. In germline, CDR1 is SGHRS, CDR2 YFSETQ. The CDR3 is 18 residues long. Germline trimming cut 4 bases from V and 7 bases from J; bases unmatched to any gene: 14. The CDR3, as DNA: TGCGCCAGCAGCCCCCGGACTAGCGGGGGCGGTCGGGGAAATGAGCAGTTCTTC. Encoded protein: CASSPRTSGGGRGNEQFF.

V usage is TRBV19 and J usage is TRBJ2-6, with TRBD1 matching over 10 bases. Trimming at V came to 4 bases and at J to 13 bases, leaving 10 bases not matched to a gene. This CDR3 is 15 amino acids long. Germline CDR1 is LNHDA and CDR2 is SQIVND (reference sequence). Written as DNA, the CDR3 is TGTGCCAGTAGTAGCTGGGACAGGGGCCCTGCAGTCCTGACTTTC. It encodes CASSSWDRGPAVLTF.

This clone appeared a few times. V is TRBV18 and J is TRBJ2-7; TRBD2 is a possible D gene (5 bases). Per germline, CDR1 KGHSH and CDR2 LQKENI. V was cut by 5 bases and J by 12 bases, with 20 bases left in between. The CDR3 contains 13 residues. For the CDR3, the DNA is TGTGCCAGCTCAACCGGGATTGACGCTCCGTGGTACTTC. Translating gives CASSTGIDAPWYF.

The chain recombines TRBV9 with TRBJ1-5; 10 bases align to TRBD1. Per germline, CDR1 SGDLS and CDR2 YYNGEE. CDR3 size: 14 residues. Trimming cost V 4 bases and J 4 bases; bases outside gene matches: 2. Here the CDR3 reads CASSRDRGNQPQHF. The CDR3 nucleotides read TGTGCCAGCAGCCGGGACAGGGGAAATCAGCCCCAGCATTTT.

V and J are TRBV4-2 and TRBJ2-2, with TRBD1 identical over 7 bases. The junction had 1 base not matched to a gene; V was cut back by 0 bases and J by 3 bases. This CDR3 is 15 amino acids long. In germline, CDR1 is LGHNA, CDR2 YNFKEQ. The CDR3 DNA reads as TGTGCCAGCAGCCAAGACGGGACAGACACCGGGGAGCTGTTTTTT. Its translation is CASSQDGTDTGELFF.

The V and J genes are TRBV19 and TRBJ2-3, with D possibly being TRBD1 (5 bases). The germline CDR1 and CDR2 sequences are LNHDA and SQIVND (reference sequence). Trimming took off 6 bases at V and 5 bases at J, with 18 bases between the two ends. CDR3 length equals 15 residues. In nucleotides, the CDR3 is TGTGCCAGTAGCCCCACGGCTAGAAGGGGAGATACGCAGTATTTT. Protein sequence: CASSPTARRGDTQYF.

This clone was seen a few times. The rearrangement uses TRBV6-5 and TRBJ2-2, with D possibly being TRBD1 (5 bases). Germline V CDR1 and CDR2: MNHEY, SVGAGI. Trimming took 6 bases from V and 8 from J, leaving 10 bases between them. CDR3 length: 12 amino acids. Here the CDR3 DNA reads TGTGCCAGCAGGAAGGGGTTGGGGGAGCTGTTTTTT. Translated, it gives CASRKGLGELFF.

This chain joins TRBV6-5 and TRBJ2-5; D is undetermined. V gave up 2 bases and J gave up 13 bases, with 14 bases separating them. CDR3 length: 12 residues. The germline CDR1 and CDR2 sequences are MNHEY and SVGAGI. The CDR3 bases are TGTGCCAGCAGTTACCCCCGTGAGGTACTGTACTTC. It is translated as CASSYPREVLYF.

The rearrangement uses TRBV19 and TRBJ1-1; D possibly corresponds to TRBD1 (6 bases). This CDR3 region has 15 residues. The V end lost 1 base, the J end lost 2 bases, and 11 bases lay between the germline ends. Germline CDR1 LNHDA, CDR2 SQIVND (reference sequence). CDR3: CASSIGVTGNTEAFF. CDR3 coding DNA: TGTGCCAGTAGTATAGGAGTGACAGGAAACACTGAAGCTTTCTTT.

The chain recombines TRBV5-1 with TRBJ1-1; 7 bases fit TRBD1. Looked up from germline, CDR1 is SGHRS and CDR2 is YFSETQ. The junction had 9 bases not matched to a gene; V was cut back by 4 bases and J by 3 bases. The CDR3 consists of 15 residues. The CDR3 bases are TGCGCCAGCAGCCCTCAGACAGGGACGGACACTGAAGCTTTCTTT. This encodes CASSPQTGTDTEAFF.